A selection of T cell receptor beta chains follows, all from one sample in a study of T cell changes during pregnancy in multiple sclerosis. Generated by immunoSEQ multiplex PCR, the TCRdb table keeps only in-frame clones and is missing some. The table lists 30,000 to 40,000 clones, 88% of them singletons, with around 7.2% in the top ten. Here the sequenced sample was CD8+ T cells from peripheral blood mononuclear cells, taken in the third trimester of pregnancy. These receptors originate from a female donor with multiple sclerosis, enrolled in a pregnancy study. Both conserved end residues are part of each CDR3. A D gene is named only where the DNA matches it firmly. The size field is filled for only some rows; it gives once, few, many or a size class.

v_call	cdr3_length	d_call	clone_size	j_call	cdr3_nt	cdr3_aa
TRBV29-1	13	TRBD1	NA	TRBJ2-7	TGCAGCGTTGTAGGGACAGGGTTTTTCGAGCAGTACTTC	CSVVGTGFFEQYF
TRBV6-4	14	NA	NA	TRBJ2-6	TGTGCCAGCAGTGGGAGCTCTGGGGCCAACGTCCTGACTTTC	CASSGSSGANVLTF
TRBV5-6	14	NA	NA	TRBJ1-1	TGTGCCAGCAGCTTCGATAGTGGGAACACTGAAGCTTTCTTT	CASSFDSGNTEAFF
TRBV7-8	13	NA	NA	TRBJ1-2	TGTGCCAGCAGCCCAGGCCCCGGTTATGGCTACACCTTC	CASSPGPGYGYTF
TRBV27	16	TRBD1	once	TRBJ1-2	TGTGCCAGCAGTTCACGGACCAAACAGACAGGGGGCGGCTACACCTTC	CASSSRTKQTGGGYTF
TRBV7-2	15	NA	NA	TRBJ2-5	TGTGCCAGCAGCTTAGATGGCAGGGACCAAGAGACCCAGTACTTC	CASSLDGRDQETQYF
TRBV6-6	15	NA	NA	TRBJ2-3	TGTGCCAGCAGTTATATTGGTGGGGCCACAGATACGCAGTATTTT	CASSYIGGATDTQYF
TRBV5-6	12	NA	NA	TRBJ1-1	TGTGCCAGCAGCCAGGGCAACACTGAAGCTTTCTTT	CASSQGNTEAFF
TRBV19	14	TRBD2	once	TRBJ2-1	TGTGCCACCGAAGGTGGGACTAGCGGGGACGAGCAGTTCTTC	CATEGGTSGDEQFF
TRBV6-5	14	NA	NA	TRBJ1-1	TGTGCCAGCAGTTACGGGCCAGCGAACACTGAAGCTTTCTTT	CASSYGPANTEAFF
TRBV6-5	14	TRBD1	NA	TRBJ1-5	TGTGCCAGCAGTTCGGGACAGGGGGCCCAGCCCCAGCATTTT	CASSSGQGAQPQHF
TRBV5-6	14	TRBD2	NA	TRBJ2-4	TGTGCCAGCAGCTTGACCGGGGGGAAAAACATTCAGTACTTC	CASSLTGGKNIQYF
TRBV12-1	16	NA	NA	TRBJ2-1	TGTGCCAGCAGCTTTGTCACTAGCGGGGCTGTATGGGAGCAGTTCTTC	CASSFVTSGAVWEQFF
TRBV4-1	14	NA	NA	TRBJ1-1	TGCGCCAGCGCCGCTAGGTTTTTAGACACTGAAGCTTTCTTT	CASAARFLDTEAFF
TRBV5-1	16	NA	NA	TRBJ2-1	TGCGCCAGCAGCTTCTTACTGTACGTCCTGTCCAATGAGCAGTTCTTC	CASSFLLYVLSNEQFF
TRBV10-2	13	NA	NA	TRBJ2-1	TGCGCCAGCAGTGAGGACAGGTACAATGAGCAGTTCTTC	CASSEDRYNEQFF
TRBV19	14	TRBD1	NA	TRBJ2-7	TGTGCCAGTAGTCCCGGACAGGGGGCCTACGAGCAGTACTTC	CASSPGQGAYEQYF
TRBV7-9	14	TRBD1	NA	TRBJ1-2	TGTGCCAGCAGCTCCGGGACAGGCACCTATGGCTACACCTTC	CASSSGTGTYGYTF
TRBV7-8	14	TRBD1	once	TRBJ1-5	TGTGCCAGCAGACAGACAGGGAGCAATCAGCCCCAGCATTTT	CASRQTGSNQPQHF
TRBV7-9	18	NA	NA	TRBJ2-1	TGTGCCAGCAGCTTAGGTGTCAGAGATACTACCCCATACAATGAGCAGTTCTTC	CASSLGVRDTTPYNEQFF
TRBV7-2	15	NA	NA	TRBJ2-5	TGTGCCAGCAGCTCTATAGTGGGGGGCCAAGAGACCCAGTACTTC	CASSSIVGGQETQYF
TRBV9	19	NA	NA	TRBJ1-2	TGTGCCAGCAGCGCCTATACAGGGCCTGGCGTCAGAACGCTCTATGGCTACACCTTC	CASSAYTGPGVRTLYGYTF
TRBV19	13	NA	NA	TRBJ2-7	TGTGCCAGTTCGGAGGGAAGGGGCTACGAGCAGTACTTC	CASSEGRGYEQYF
TRBV4-1	13	NA	once	TRBJ2-5	TGCGCCAGCAGCCAAGACTTCGAAGAGACCCAGTACTTC	CASSQDFEETQYF
TRBV27	13	TRBD1	NA	TRBJ2-7	TGTGCCAGCTCACATCTAAGGGACAGCGAGCAGTACTTC	CASSHLRDSEQYF
TRBV5-6	17	TRBD1	NA	TRBJ1-2	TGTGCCAGCAGCTTGGGGGCAGGGGGCATGAGGATGCATGGCTACACCTTC	CASSLGAGGMRMHGYTF
TRBV19	19	NA	NA	TRBJ1-4	TGTGCCAGTAGTATAGATCTATGGACCGTAACAGGGCTTAATGAAAAACTGTTTTTT	CASSIDLWTVTGLNEKLFF
TRBV6-5	14	NA	once	TRBJ1-1	TGTGCCAGCAGTTATACGGGAGGGGCCCATCGAGCTTTCTTT	CASSYTGGAHRAFF
TRBV6-1	17	TRBD2	NA	TRBJ2-3	TGTGCCAGCAGTGTCGGACTAGCGGGGGGGGGCACAGATACGCAGTATTTT	CASSVGLAGGGTDTQYF
TRBV28	17	NA	NA	TRBJ2-1	TGTGCCAGCAGTATGAGGACGGGGGGCCCCCTTAACAATGAGCAGTTCTTC	CASSMRTGGPLNNEQFF
TRBV7-3	15	TRBD2	NA	TRBJ2-1	TGTGCCAGCAGCTTCAGCGGGGGGCCATACAATGAGCAGTTCTTC	CASSFSGGPYNEQFF
TRBV27	14	TRBD1	NA	TRBJ2-7	TGTGCCAGCAGTTTTTTGCAGGGGGCGGCCGAGCAGTACTTC	CASSFLQGAAEQYF
TRBV10-2	12	NA	NA	TRBJ2-7	TGCGCCAGCACCGAGCACTATTACGAGCAGTACTTC	CASTEHYYEQYF
TRBV5-6	15	NA	NA	TRBJ1-1	TGTGCCAGCAGCTTTCCGGGGGAATGGGTTACTGAAGCTTTCTTT	CASSFPGEWVTEAFF
TRBV28	14	TRBD1	NA	TRBJ2-7	TGTGCCAGCAGTGGAACAGGGGGCAACTACGAGCAGTACTTC	CASSGTGGNYEQYF
TRBV27	16	NA	NA	TRBJ2-2	TGTGCCAGCAGTTTTGGGGCAGGGCGTGTCACCGGGGAGCTGTTTTTT	CASSFGAGRVTGELFF
TRBV7-9	14	TRBD2	once	TRBJ2-7	TGTGCCAGCAGCTTGACTAGCGGGTCCGACGAGCAGTACTTC	CASSLTSGSDEQYF
TRBV6-1	21	NA	NA	TRBJ1-1	TGTGCCAGCAGTGAAGCTCTTGCGATTATCGGGACAACTCTACTGAACACTGAAGCTTTCTTT	CASSEALAIIGTTLLNTEAFF
TRBV27	16	TRBD1	NA	TRBJ2-7	TGTGCCAGCAGTCTACTGTCCGGGACAGGGGTCCACGAGCAGTACTTC	CASSLLSGTGVHEQYF
TRBV29-1	12	TRBD2	NA	TRBJ2-2	TGCAGCGTTGAGAGCGGGGCCGGGGAGCTGTTTTTT	CSVESGAGELFF
TRBV29-1	12	NA	NA	TRBJ1-2	TGCAGCGTTGTAGGGCGGGACTATGGCTACACCTTC	CSVVGRDYGYTF
TRBV27	14	NA	NA	TRBJ1-1	TGTGCCAGCAGTTTTCAGGGGACGGGGACTGAAGCTTTCTTT	CASSFQGTGTEAFF
TRBV4-3	14	NA	NA	TRBJ1-1	TGCGCCAGCAGCCAAGGGGCCGGGGGAGAGGAAGCTTTCTTT	CASSQGAGGEEAFF
TRBV5-1	19	NA	NA	TRBJ2-2	TGCGCCAGCACGCGAGCGGCGGGCACTGGGGACTGGACCACCGGGGAGCTGTTTTTT	CASTRAAGTGDWTTGELFF
TRBV25-1	10	NA	NA	TRBJ2-7	TGTGCCAGCGGGAGTAACGAGCAGTACTTC	CASGSNEQYF